This TCR beta chain derives from a study of T cell changes during pregnancy in multiple sclerosis. Some clones are missing from TCRdb's copy, which holds only in-frame ones; the method was immunoSEQ multiplex PCR. The repertoire holds 15,000 to 20,000 clones, with over 80% as singletons. Trimming stripped 1 base from V and 2 bases from J, with 6 bases between. This CDR3 region has 13 residues. Looked up from germline, CDR1 is MGHDK and CDR2 is SYGVNS. The clonotype comes from a female donor in good health, enrolled as a control in a pregnancy study. The V gene is TRBV25-1, the J gene TRBJ2-7; D ambiguous. Sample: CD8+ T cells from peripheral blood mononuclear cells, taken in the third trimester of pregnancy. The CDR3 protein is CASSESDTYEQYF. The CDR3 DNA reads as TGTGCCAGCAGTGAATCCGACACCTACGAGCAGTACTTC.